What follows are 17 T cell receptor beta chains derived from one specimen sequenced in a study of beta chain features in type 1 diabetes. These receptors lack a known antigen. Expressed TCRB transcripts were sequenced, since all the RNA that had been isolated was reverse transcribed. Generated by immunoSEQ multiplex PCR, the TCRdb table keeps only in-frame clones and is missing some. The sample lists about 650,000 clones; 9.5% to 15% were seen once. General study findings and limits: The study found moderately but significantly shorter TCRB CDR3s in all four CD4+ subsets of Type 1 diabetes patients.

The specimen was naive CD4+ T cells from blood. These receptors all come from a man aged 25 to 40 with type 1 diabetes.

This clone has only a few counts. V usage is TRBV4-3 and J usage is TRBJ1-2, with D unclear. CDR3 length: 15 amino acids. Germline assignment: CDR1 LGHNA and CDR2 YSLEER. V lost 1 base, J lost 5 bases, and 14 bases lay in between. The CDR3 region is CASSQVPAYEYGYTF. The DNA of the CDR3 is TGCGCCAGCAGCCAAGTTCCAGCCTATGAATATGGCTACACCTTC.

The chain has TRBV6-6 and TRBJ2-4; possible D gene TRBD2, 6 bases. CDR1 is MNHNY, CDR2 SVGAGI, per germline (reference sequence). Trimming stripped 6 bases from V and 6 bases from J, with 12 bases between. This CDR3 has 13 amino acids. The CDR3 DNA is TGTGCCAGCAGCCCTGTCGGGGGAAACATTCAGTACTTC. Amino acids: CASSPVGGNIQYF.

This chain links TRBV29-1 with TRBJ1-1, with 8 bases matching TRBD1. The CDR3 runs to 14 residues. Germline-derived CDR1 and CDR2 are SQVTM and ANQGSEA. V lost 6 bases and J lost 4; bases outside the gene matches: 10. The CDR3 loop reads CSVKTGAGTTEAFF. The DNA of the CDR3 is TGCAGCGTGAAGACAGGGGCGGGAACCACTGAAGCTTTCTTT.

The CDR3 sequence is CASSYSRLPRPDTQYF. DNA for the CDR3: TGTGCCAGCAGTTACAGTAGACTCCCGAGGCCAGATACGCAGTATTTT. This sequence joins TRBV6-5 and TRBJ2-3; no definite D call. V was cut by 2 bases and J by 4 bases, with 16 bases left in between. Germline V gene data show CDR1 as MNHEY and CDR2 as SVGAGI. The CDR3 contains 16 residues.

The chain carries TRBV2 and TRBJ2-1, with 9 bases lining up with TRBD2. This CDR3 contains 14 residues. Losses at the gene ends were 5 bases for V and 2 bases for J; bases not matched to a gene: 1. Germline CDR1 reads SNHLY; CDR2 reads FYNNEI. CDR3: CASSQRGAYNEQFF. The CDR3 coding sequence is TGTGCCAGCAGTCAGCGGGGGGCCTACAATGAGCAGTTCTTC.

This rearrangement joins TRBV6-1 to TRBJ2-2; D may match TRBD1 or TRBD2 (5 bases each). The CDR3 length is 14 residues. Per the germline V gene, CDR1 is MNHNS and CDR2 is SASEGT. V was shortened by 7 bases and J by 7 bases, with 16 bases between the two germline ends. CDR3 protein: CASNAGAGNGELFF. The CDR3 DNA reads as TGTGCCAGCAACGCCGGGGCTGGCAACGGGGAGCTGTTTTTT.

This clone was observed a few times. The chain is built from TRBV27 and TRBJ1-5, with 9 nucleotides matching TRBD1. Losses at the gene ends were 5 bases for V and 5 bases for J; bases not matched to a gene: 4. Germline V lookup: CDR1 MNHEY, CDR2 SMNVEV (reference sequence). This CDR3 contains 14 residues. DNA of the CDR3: TGTGCCAGCAGTCCGACAGGGGGGGATCAGCCCCAGCATTTT. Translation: CASSPTGGDQPQHF.

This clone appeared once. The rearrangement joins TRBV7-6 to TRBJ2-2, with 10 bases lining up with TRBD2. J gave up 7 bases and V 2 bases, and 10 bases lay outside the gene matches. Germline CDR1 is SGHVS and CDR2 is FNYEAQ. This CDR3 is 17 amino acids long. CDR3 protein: CASSLNPSGGNVGELFF. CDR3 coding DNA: TGTGCCAGCAGCTTAAACCCTAGCGGGGGAAACGTCGGGGAGCTGTTTTTT.

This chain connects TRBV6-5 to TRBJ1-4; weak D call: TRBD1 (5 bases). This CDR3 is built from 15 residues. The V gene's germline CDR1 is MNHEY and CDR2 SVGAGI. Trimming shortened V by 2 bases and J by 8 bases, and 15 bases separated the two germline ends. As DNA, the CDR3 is TGTGCCAGCAGTTACCAGGCAGGGCGAGGAGAAAAACTGTTTTTT. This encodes CASSYQAGRGEKLFF.

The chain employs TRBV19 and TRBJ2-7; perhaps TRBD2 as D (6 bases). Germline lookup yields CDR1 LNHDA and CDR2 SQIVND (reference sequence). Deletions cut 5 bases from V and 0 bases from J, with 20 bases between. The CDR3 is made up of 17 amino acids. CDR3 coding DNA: TGTGCCAGTAGTCCCCACCGGAGGACCGGGGGCTCCTACGAGCAGTACTTC. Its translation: CASSPHRRTGGSYEQYF. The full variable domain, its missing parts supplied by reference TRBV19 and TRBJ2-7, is DGGITQSPKYLFRKEGQNVTLSCEQNLNHDAMYWYRQDPGQGLRLIYYSQIVNDFQKGDIAEGYSVSREKKESFPLTVTSAQKNPTAFYLCASSPHRRTGGSYEQYFGPGTRLTVT.

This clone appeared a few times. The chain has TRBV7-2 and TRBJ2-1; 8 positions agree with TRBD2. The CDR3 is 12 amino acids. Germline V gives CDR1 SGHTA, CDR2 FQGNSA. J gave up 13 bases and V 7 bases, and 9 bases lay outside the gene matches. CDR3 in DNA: TGTGCCAGCACCCGGAGCGGGGGCTTCCAGTTCTTC. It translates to CASTRSGGFQFF.

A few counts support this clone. In DNA, the CDR3 is TGTGCCAGCAGCCCCTGGACAGGGAGATATGAGCAGTTCTTC. Translated: CASSPWTGRYEQFF. V and J are TRBV11-2 and TRBJ2-1, with 8 bases identical to TRBD1. Per the germline V gene, CDR1 is SGHAT and CDR2 is FQNNGV. The CDR3 length is 14 residues. Trimming at V came to 5 bases and at J to 8 bases, leaving 8 bases not matched to a gene.

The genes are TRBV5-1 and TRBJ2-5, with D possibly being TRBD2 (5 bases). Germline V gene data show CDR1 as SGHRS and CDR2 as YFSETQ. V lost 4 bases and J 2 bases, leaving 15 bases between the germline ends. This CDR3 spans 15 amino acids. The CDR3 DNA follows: TGCGCCAGCAGCCCATCTCCCGGGAAGCAAGAGACCCAGTACTTC. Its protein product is CASSPSPGKQETQYF.

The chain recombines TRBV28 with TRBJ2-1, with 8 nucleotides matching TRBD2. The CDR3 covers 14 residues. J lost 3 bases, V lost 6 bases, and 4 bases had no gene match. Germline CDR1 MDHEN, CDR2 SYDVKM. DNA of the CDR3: TGTGCCAGCAGCAGCGGGGGCCACTACAATGAGCAGTTCTTC. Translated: CASSSGGHYNEQFF.

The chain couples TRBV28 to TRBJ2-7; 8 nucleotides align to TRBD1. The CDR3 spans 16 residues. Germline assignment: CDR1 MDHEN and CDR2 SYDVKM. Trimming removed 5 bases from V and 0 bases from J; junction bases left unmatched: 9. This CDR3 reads CASSPTGGTGSYEQYF. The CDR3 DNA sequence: TGTGCCAGCAGTCCTACTGGGGGGACAGGCTCCTACGAGCAGTACTTC. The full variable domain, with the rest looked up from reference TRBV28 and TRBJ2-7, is DVKVTQSSRYLVKRTGEKVFLECVQDMDHENMFWYRQDPGLGLRLIYFSYDVKMKEKGDIPEGYSVSREKKERFSLILESASTNQTSMYLCASSPTGGTGSYEQYFGPGTRLTVT.

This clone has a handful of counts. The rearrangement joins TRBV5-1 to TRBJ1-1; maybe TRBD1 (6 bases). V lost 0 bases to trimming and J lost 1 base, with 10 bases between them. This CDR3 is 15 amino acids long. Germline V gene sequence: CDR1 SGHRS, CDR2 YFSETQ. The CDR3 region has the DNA TGCGCCAGCAGCTTGGTTGGACAGACGAACACTGAAGCTTTCTTT. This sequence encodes CASSLVGQTNTEAFF. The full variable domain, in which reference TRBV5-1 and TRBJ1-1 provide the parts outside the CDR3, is KAGVTQTPRYLIKTRGQQVTLSCSPISGHRSVSWYQQTPGQGLQFLFEYFSETQRNKGNFPGRFSGRQFSNSRSEMNVSTLELGDSALYLCASSLVGQTNTEAFFGQGTRLTVV.

The CDR3 loop reads CASKWALSTDTQYF. The CDR3 DNA reads TGCGCCAGCAAGTGGGCACTAAGCACAGATACGCAGTATTTT. The chain recombines TRBV5-1 with TRBJ2-3; unclear D gene. This CDR3 is built from 14 residues. V lost 6 bases and J lost 0, with 11 bases in between. Germline CDR1 reads SGHRS; CDR2 reads YFSETQ.